What follows are 27 T cell receptor beta chains derived from one specimen sequenced in a study of sequential checkpoint blockade in melanoma. Treatment indicated: randomized to nivolumab then ipilimumab (arm A) or the reverse (arm B). Sequencing used immunoSEQ multiplex PCR; TCRdb keeps in-frame clones, though not all of them. The table records under 20,000 clones, around 88% of them present only once. The sample in question was CD8+ T cells sorted from blood (inferred from file names), obtained from a patient given nivolumab and ipilimumab in sequence. These receptors all come from a human donor with melanoma.

J is TRBJ2-5 and V is TRBV15; TRBD2 matches at 7 bases. The CDR3 runs 15 residues. V trimming: 0 bases; J trimming: 5 bases; junction bases outside the gene matches: 6. Germline lookup yields CDR1 LNHNV and CDR2 YYDKDF (reference sequence). The CDR3 here is CATSRDRGEGETQYF. In DNA, the CDR3 is TGTGCCACCAGCAGAGATCGCGGGGAGGGGGAGACCCAGTACTTC.

The chain recombines TRBV19 with TRBJ1-5, with D possibly matching TRBD1 (6 bases). Between the trimmed V and J ends, which lost 5 bases and 0 bases, there was a span of 8 bases. Germline V gene data show CDR1 as LNHDA and CDR2 as SQIVND (reference sequence). The CDR3 loop spans 14 amino acids. DNA for the CDR3: TGTGCCAGTAGTGAGGGGGATAGCAATCAGCCCCAGCATTTT. The encoded protein is CASSEGDSNQPQHF.

The genes are TRBV9 and TRBJ2-7, with 9 bases matching TRBD1. Germline assignment: CDR1 SGDLS and CDR2 YYNGEE. The J segment lost 6 bases and the V segment lost 2 bases, leaving 9 bases of the junction unmatched. The CDR3 totals 15 residues. The CDR3 DNA is TGTGCCAGCAGCGTTACCGGGACAGGGATATTCGAGCAGTACTTC. Amino acid sequence: CASSVTGTGIFEQYF.

This chain connects TRBV9 to TRBJ2-5; 8 bases line up with TRBD1. TRBJ2-7 matches the DNA end more closely, so the J call is doubtful. CDR1 and CDR2 (germline): SGDLS, YYNGEE. The CDR3 spans 14 residues. DNA of the CDR3: TGTGCCAGCAGCGTAGCCGGGACAGGCTACGAGCAGTACTTC. Its protein is CASSVAGTGYEQYF.

This rearrangement joins TRBV6-5 to TRBJ2-5, with D possibly being TRBD1 (5 bases). The closer fit of TRBJ2-7 to the DNA end suggests the J call may be wrong. Germline values: CDR1 MNHEY, CDR2 SVGAGI. The CDR3 consists of 14 residues. Here the CDR3 reads CASTTGARPDEQYF. The CDR3 DNA sequence: TGTGCCAGTACCACAGGCGCCCGACCCGACGAGCAGTACTTC.

The chain couples TRBV7-9 to TRBJ2-2; 12 nucleotides align to TRBD2. V was clipped by 3 bases and J by 0 bases; unmatched bases: 5. This CDR3 is 18 amino acids long. Germline loops: CDR1 SEHNR, CDR2 FQNEAQ (reference sequence). The CDR3 DNA is TGTGCCAGCAGCTTCGATGGGACTAGCGGGCCGAACACCGGGGAGCTGTTTTTT. It translates to CASSFDGTSGPNTGELFF.

The rearrangement links TRBV7-3 to TRBJ2-2; D gene uncertain. CDR3 length: 13 residues. Germline V gives CDR1 SGHTA, CDR2 FQGTGA. V shed 5 bases and J shed 4 bases, with 8 bases lying between them. CDR3 sequence (DNA): TGTGCCAGCAGCCCCAGCGTCACCGGGGAGCTGTTTTTT. Protein sequence: CASSPSVTGELFF.

This clone was seen a single time. Other DNA sequences in the sample encode the same CDR3. V gene TRBV27 combines with J gene TRBJ2-7, with D possibly matching TRBD1 (5 bases). The CDR3 is made up of 12 amino acids. Trimming took 5 bases from V and 1 from J, leaving 6 bases between them. Germline loops: CDR1 MNHEY, CDR2 SMNVEV (reference sequence). The CDR3 protein is CASSPGSYEQYF. In DNA, the CDR3 is TGTGCCAGCAGTCCAGGGTCCTACGAGCAGTACTTC.

The J gene is TRBJ2-5, the V gene TRBV4-1; TRBD1 agrees at 11 bases. The length of the CDR3 is 16 residues. Looked up from germline, CDR1 is MGHRA and CDR2 is YSYEKL. V dropped 1 base and J dropped 5; count of bases not matched to a gene: 6. This CDR3 reads CASSQGGTGGSETQYF. The CDR3 nucleotides are TGCGCCAGCAGCCAAGGCGGGACAGGGGGTTCGGAGACCCAGTACTTC.

There are a few counts of this clone. V gene TRBV11-2 combines with J gene TRBJ2-3; 7 bases are shared with TRBD2. The length of the CDR3 is 16 residues. CDR1 and CDR2 from the germline V gene are SGHAT and FQNNGV. Unmatched junction bases numbered 11, after V lost 8 bases and J lost 0 bases. This chain's CDR3 is CASRLGLGRSTDTQYF. In nucleotides, the CDR3 is TGTGCCAGCCGCCTCGGACTAGGACGGAGCACAGATACGCAGTATTTT. Based on the CDR3 plus reference TRBV11-2 and TRBJ2-3, the full variable domain is EAGVAQSPRYKIIEKRQSVAFWCNPISGHATLYWYQQILGQGPKLLIQFQNNGVVDDSQLPKDRFSAERLKGVDSTLKIQPAKLEDSAVYLCASRLGLGRSTDTQYFGPGTRLTVL.

The rearrangement joins TRBV14 to TRBJ1-2; 7 bases fit TRBD1. The CDR3 length is 16 residues. The ends lost 2 bases at V and 5 bases at J; junction bases unmatched: 11. Germline CDR1 and CDR2: SGHDN and FVKESK. The CDR3 nucleotides are TGTGCCAGCAGCCAAACCGTAGGGGGACAGAGATATGGCTACACCTTC. Translated, it gives CASSQTVGGQRYGYTF.

With respect to this clone: A junction end diverges from the germline sequence, so it may reflect a read error. This sequence joins TRBV5-6 and TRBJ2-7, with D possibly TRBD2 on 5 matching bases. The CDR3 has 12 residues. Germline V gene sequence: CDR1 SGHDT, CDR2 YYEEEE. The CDR3 DNA sequence: TGTGCCAGCAGCCGAATGGACTTTCTTTCCTCCTTC. Residues: CASSRMDFLSSF.

The chain joins TRBV27 to TRBJ2-7; the match to TRBD2 covers 11 bases. Germline V lookup: CDR1 MNHEY, CDR2 SMNVEV (reference sequence). The junction had 15 bases not matched to a gene; V was cut back by 8 bases and J by 6 bases. This CDR3 is 16 amino acids long. CDR3 sequence reads: CASGRMGLAEPSEQYF. The CDR3 DNA is TGTGCCAGCGGCCGAATGGGACTAGCGGAGCCCTCCGAGCAGTACTTC.

The gene calls are TRBV9 and TRBJ2-7, with a possible D match to TRBD1 (6 bases). The CDR3 is made up of 15 amino acids. With 0 bases removed from V and 0 bases from J, the gap between germline ends came to 10 bases. Germline CDR1 reads SGDLS; CDR2 reads YYNGEE. The CDR3 loop reads CASSVGAGDSYEQYF. The CDR3 bases are TGTGCCAGCAGCGTAGGTGCAGGGGACTCCTACGAGCAGTACTTC.

CDR3 loop: CTSSQDLAGGYTGELFF. CDR3 bases: TGCACCAGCAGCCAAGATTTGGCAGGGGGCTACACCGGGGAGCTGTTTTTT. The rearrangement links TRBV1 to TRBJ2-2; the tabulated D call, TRBD1, remains unverified against the DNA. TRBV1 is described as a pseudogene. CDR3 size: 17 residues.

V is TRBV4-1 and J is TRBJ1-2, with TRBD1 matching over 12 bases. Trimming at V came to 3 bases and at J to 3 bases, leaving 2 bases not matched to a gene. Germline values: CDR1 MGHRA, CDR2 YSYEKL. The CDR3 is made up of 15 amino acids. This CDR3 reads CASSQGQGADYGYTF. As DNA, the CDR3 is TGCGCCAGCAGCCAGGGACAGGGGGCTGACTATGGCTACACCTTC.

This chain uses TRBV5-1 with TRBJ2-7; D might be TRBD1 (6 bases). Trimming took 1 base from V and 1 from J, leaving 21 bases between them. From germline, CDR1 is SGHRS and CDR2 YFSETQ. This CDR3 contains 18 residues. The CDR3 coding sequence is TGCGCCAGCAGCTTGAAGACCTTGCGGACAGTTCCGTCCTACGAGCAGTACTTC. It encodes CASSLKTLRTVPSYEQYF.

The chain couples TRBV27 to TRBJ2-1, with D perhaps TRBD1 (6 bases). V was cut by 2 bases and J by 6 bases, with 8 bases left in between. The germline V gene encodes CDR1 MNHEY and CDR2 SMNVEV (reference sequence). The CDR3 consists of 13 residues. The CDR3 loop is CASSLGGRNEQFF. The CDR3, as DNA: TGTGCCAGCAGTTTAGGGGGCCGCAATGAGCAGTTCTTC.

V gene TRBV5-6 combines with J gene TRBJ1-5; no firm D call. CDR3 size: 15 residues. V was shortened by 0 bases and J by 5 bases, with 12 bases between the two germline ends. The V gene's germline CDR1 is SGHDT and CDR2 YYEEEE. The CDR3 sequence is CASSLGGGPYQPQHF. The CDR3 DNA sequence: TGTGCCAGCAGCTTGGGTGGCGGGCCGTATCAGCCCCAGCATTTT.

The CDR3 DNA sequence: TGTGCCAGCAGTCATCTCCCGGCAGGGGGCCATGGCTACACCTTC. Its protein is CASSHLPAGGHGYTF. The chain couples TRBV6-5 to TRBJ1-2; TRBD1 matches at 8 bases. The CDR3 totals 15 residues. Germline loops: CDR1 MNHEY, CDR2 SVGAGI. With V trimmed by 5 bases and J by 6 bases, 11 bases remained unmatched.

The V gene is TRBV29-1, the J gene TRBJ2-7; D remains unclear. The CDR3 has 11 amino acids. Germline values: CDR1 SQVTM, CDR2 ANQGSEA. V was shortened by 5 bases and J by 3 bases, with 8 bases between the two germline ends. The CDR3 DNA reads TGCAGCGTTAGAGGAGTCTACGAGCAGTACTTC. This translates into CSVRGVYEQYF.

This clone was counted between two and nine times. The chain carries TRBV28 and TRBJ1-2, with 9 bases lining up with TRBD1. CDR1 is MDHEN, CDR2 SYDVKM, per germline. V was pared by 5 bases and J by 5 bases, with 3 bases of the junction left unmatched. The CDR3 is made up of 13 amino acids. CDR3 loop: CASSQQGAYGYTF. The CDR3 DNA sequence: TGTGCCAGCAGTCAACAGGGGGCATATGGCTACACCTTC.

The rearrangement uses TRBV7-9 and TRBJ2-2, with 7 bases fitting TRBD1. With V trimmed by 6 bases and J by 1 base, 11 bases remained unmatched. This CDR3 comprises 17 residues. The germline CDR1 and CDR2 sequences are SEHNR and FQNEAQ (reference sequence). CDR3: CASSLRPRQGNTGELFF. For the CDR3, the DNA is TGTGCCAGCAGTCTTAGGCCCCGACAGGGGAACACCGGGGAGCTGTTTTTT. Combining the CDR3 with reference TRBV7-9 and TRBJ2-2 gives the whole variable domain DTGVSQNPRHKITKRGQNVTFRCDPISEHNRLYWYRQTLGQGPEFLTYFQNEAQLEKSRLLSDRFSAERPKGSFSTLEIQRTEQGDSAMYLCASSLRPRQGNTGELFFGEGSRLTVL.

V usage is TRBV7-9 and J usage is TRBJ2-6; a possible D gene is TRBD1 (6 bases). V was clipped by 3 bases and J by 0 bases, with 18 bases between them. The CDR3 sequence is 19 residues long. CDR1 SEHNR and CDR2 FQNEAQ come from the germline V gene (reference sequence). Written as DNA, the CDR3 is TGTGCCAGCAGCTTTCCCGGAACAGGGTCCAGCTCTGGGGCCAACGTCCTGACTTTC. This sequence encodes CASSFPGTGSSSGANVLTF.

The rearrangement links TRBV27 to TRBJ1-1, with D hard to call. In germline, CDR1 is MNHEY, CDR2 SMNVEV (reference sequence). This CDR3 region has 12 residues. The V gene lost 2 bases and the J gene lost 7 bases, with 8 bases spanning the gap. CDR3 DNA sequence: TGTGCCAGCAGTTTAGCGGGCAGTGAAGCTTTCTTT. Protein: CASSLAGSEAFF.

CDR3 in DNA: TGCGCCAGCAGCTTGGACAGGGGGTTCGGCTACGAGCAGTACTTC. Protein product: CASSLDRGFGYEQYF. The J gene is TRBJ2-7, the V gene TRBV5-1; TRBD1 matches at 8 bases. Germline trimming cut 0 bases from V and 3 bases from J; bases unmatched to any gene: 5. Germline V CDR1 and CDR2: SGHRS, YFSETQ. This CDR3 is built from 15 residues.

V usage is TRBV27 and J usage is TRBJ2-1; 9 positions agree with TRBD2. Per the germline V gene, CDR1 is MNHEY and CDR2 is SMNVEV (reference sequence). CDR3 length: 13 amino acids. V shed 5 bases, J shed 8 bases, and the junction held 4 bases outside the gene matches. As DNA, the CDR3 is TGTGCCAGCAGTGTGGGACTAGCACATGAGCAGTTCTTC. Protein: CASSVGLAHEQFF.